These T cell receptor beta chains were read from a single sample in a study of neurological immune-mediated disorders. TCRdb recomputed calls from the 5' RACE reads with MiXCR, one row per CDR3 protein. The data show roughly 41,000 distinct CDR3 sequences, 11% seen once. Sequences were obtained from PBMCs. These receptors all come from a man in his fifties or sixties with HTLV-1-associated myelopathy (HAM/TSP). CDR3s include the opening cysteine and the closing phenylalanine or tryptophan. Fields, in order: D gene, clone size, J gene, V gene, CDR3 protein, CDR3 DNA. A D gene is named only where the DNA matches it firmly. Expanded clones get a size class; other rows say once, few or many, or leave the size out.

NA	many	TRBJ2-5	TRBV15	CATSRVTPGPGETQYF	TGTGCCACCAGCAGAGTTACCCCCGGGCCCGGGGAGACCCAGTACTTC
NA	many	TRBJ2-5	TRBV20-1	CSPREETQYF	TGCAGTCCTAGAGAGGAGACCCAGTACTTC
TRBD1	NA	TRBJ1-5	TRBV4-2	CASSPSTGGDQPQHF	TGTGCCAGCAGCCCGTCTACAGGGGGCGATCAGCCCCAGCATTTT
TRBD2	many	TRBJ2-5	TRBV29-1	CSARVAGAETQYF	TGCAGCGCCAGGGTAGCGGGAGCAGAGACCCAGTACTTC
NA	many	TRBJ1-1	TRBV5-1	CASSLSAAGANTEAFF	TGCGCCAGCAGCTTGTCGGCTGCAGGGGCAAACACTGAAGCTTTCTTT
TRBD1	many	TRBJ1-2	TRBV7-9	CASSAGGQASGYTF	TGTGCCAGCAGCGCGGGGGGACAGGCGAGTGGCTACACCTTC
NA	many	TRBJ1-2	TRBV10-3	CAISESKSPNYGYTF	TGTGCCATCAGTGAGTCGAAGTCCCCGAACTATGGCTACACCTTC
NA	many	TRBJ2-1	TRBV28	CASSPGTSQFF	TGTGCCAGCAGCCCCGGGACTTCGCAGTTCTTC
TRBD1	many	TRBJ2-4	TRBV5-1	CASSGRTGLAKNIQYF	TGCGCCAGCAGCGGGCGGACAGGACTAGCCAAAAACATTCAGTACTTC
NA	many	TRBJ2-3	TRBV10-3	CAISDGRGSDTQYF	TGTGCCATCAGTGACGGGCGGGGCTCAGATACGCAGTATTTT
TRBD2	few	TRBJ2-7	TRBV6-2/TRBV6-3	CASSYAWVAGSGANYEQYF	TGTGCCAGCAGTTACGCGTGGGTAGCGGGTTCGGGCGCTAACTACGAGCAGTACTTC
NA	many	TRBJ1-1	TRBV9	CASSPRLGSTEAFF	TGTGCCAGCAGCCCAAGACTTGGTTCCACTGAAGCTTTCTTT
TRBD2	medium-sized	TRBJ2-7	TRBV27	CASSFGTSGSYEQYF	TGTGCCAGCAGTTTTGGGACTAGCGGCTCCTACGAGCAGTACTTC
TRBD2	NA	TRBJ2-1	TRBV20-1	CSEGTSGSADNEQFF	TGCAGTGAAGGGACTAGCGGGAGTGCAGACAATGAGCAGTTCTTC
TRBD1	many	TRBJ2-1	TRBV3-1	CASSYHRGREQFF	TGTGCCAGCAGCTATCACAGGGGGCGAGAGCAGTTCTTC
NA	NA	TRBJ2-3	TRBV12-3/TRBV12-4	CASSTGDTKYF	TGTGCCAGCAGTACCGGGGATACGAAGTATTTT
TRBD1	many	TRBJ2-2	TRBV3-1	CASSQTGGNTGELFF	TGTGCCAGCAGCCAGACAGGGGGGAACACCGGGGAGCTGTTTTTT
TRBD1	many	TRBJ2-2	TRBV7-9	CASSFGQGAGELFF	TGTGCCAGCAGCTTCGGACAGGGGGCCGGGGAGCTGTTTTTT
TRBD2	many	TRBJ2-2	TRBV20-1	CSARDPRGGNTGELFF	TGCAGTGCTAGAGATCCCCGCGGGGGGAACACCGGGGAGCTGTTTTTT
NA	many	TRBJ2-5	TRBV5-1	CASSLGQGGSQETQYF	TGCGCCAGCAGCTTGGGGCAGGGGGGTTCCCAAGAGACCCAGTACTTC
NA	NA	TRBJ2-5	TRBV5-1	CASSLAGREVRYF	TGCGCCAGCAGCTTGGCAGGACGTGAGGTCCGATACTTC
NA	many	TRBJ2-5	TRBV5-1	CASSSPRLGETQYF	TGCGCCAGCAGCTCGCCACGACTAGGGGAGACCCAGTACTTC
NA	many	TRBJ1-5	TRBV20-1	CSARVGTGWVQVGNQPQHF	TGCAGTGCTAGAGTCGGTACGGGTTGGGTTCAGGTAGGCAATCAGCCCCAGCATTTT
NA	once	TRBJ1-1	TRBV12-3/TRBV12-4	CASSPRIKDSF	TGTGCCAGCAGTCCCCGCATCAAAGATTCCTTT
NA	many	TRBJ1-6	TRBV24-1	CATSDFSGTRILHF	TGTGCCACCAGTGACTTTTCCGGGACACGTATCCTCCACTTT
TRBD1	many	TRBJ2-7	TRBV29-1	CSVEVTGQGPEQYF	TGCAGCGTTGAAGTCACTGGACAGGGGCCGGAGCAGTACTTC
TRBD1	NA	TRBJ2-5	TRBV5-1	CASSTGTGNGETQYF	TGCGCCAGCAGCACCGGGACAGGGAACGGGGAGACCCAGTACTTC
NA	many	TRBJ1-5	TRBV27	CASSLWGRGSNQPQHF	TGTGCCAGCAGTTTGTGGGGGAGGGGGAGCAATCAGCCCCAGCATTTT
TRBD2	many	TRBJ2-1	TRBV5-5	CASSLGLEYNEQFF	TGTGCCAGCAGCCTGGGACTAGAGTACAATGAGCAGTTCTTC
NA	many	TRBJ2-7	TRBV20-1	CSAHRPGPPYEQYF	TGCAGTGCCCACAGACCCGGTCCTCCCTACGAGCAGTACTTC
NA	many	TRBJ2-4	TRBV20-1	CSANPGQGGLAKNIQYF	TGCAGTGCCAACCCGGGCCAGGGCGGTCTAGCCAAAAACATTCAGTACTTC